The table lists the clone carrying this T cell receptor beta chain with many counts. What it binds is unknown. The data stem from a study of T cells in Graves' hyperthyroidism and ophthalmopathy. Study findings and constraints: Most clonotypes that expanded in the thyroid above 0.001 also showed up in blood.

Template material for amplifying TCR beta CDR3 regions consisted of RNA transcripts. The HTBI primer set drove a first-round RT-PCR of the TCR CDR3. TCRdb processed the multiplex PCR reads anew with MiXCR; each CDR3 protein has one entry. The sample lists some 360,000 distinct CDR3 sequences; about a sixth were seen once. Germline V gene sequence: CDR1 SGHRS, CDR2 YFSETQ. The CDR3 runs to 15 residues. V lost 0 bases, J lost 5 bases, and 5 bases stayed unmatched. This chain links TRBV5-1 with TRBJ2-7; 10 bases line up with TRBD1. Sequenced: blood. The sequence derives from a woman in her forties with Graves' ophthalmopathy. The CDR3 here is CASSLEGTGVNEQYF. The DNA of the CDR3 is TGCGCCAGCAGCTTGGAAGGGACAGGGGTCAACGAGCAGTACTTC.